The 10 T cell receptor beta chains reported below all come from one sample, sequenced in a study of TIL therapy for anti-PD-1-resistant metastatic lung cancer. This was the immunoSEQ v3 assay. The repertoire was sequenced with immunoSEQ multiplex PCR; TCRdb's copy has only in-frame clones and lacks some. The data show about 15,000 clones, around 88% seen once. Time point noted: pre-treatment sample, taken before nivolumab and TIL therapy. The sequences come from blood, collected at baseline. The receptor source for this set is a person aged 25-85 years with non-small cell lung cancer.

In nucleotides, the CDR3 is TGCGCCAGCAGCTTGGCCGGGACTAGCGGGATAAGAGGGCAAGAGACCCAGTACTTC. Its translation is CASSLAGTSGIRGQETQYF. The chain has TRBV5-1 and TRBJ2-5, with 13 bases matching TRBD2. J gave up 2 bases and V 0 bases, and 10 bases lay outside the gene matches. The germline CDR1 and CDR2 sequences are SGHRS and YFSETQ. The length of the CDR3 is 19 residues.

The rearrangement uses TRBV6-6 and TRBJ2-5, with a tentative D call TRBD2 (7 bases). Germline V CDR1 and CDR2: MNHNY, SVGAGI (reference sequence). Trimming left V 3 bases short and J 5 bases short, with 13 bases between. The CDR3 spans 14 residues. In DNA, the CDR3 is TGTGCCAGCAGTTATTCGGGGGGCCGGGAGACCCAGTACTTC. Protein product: CASSYSGGRETQYF.

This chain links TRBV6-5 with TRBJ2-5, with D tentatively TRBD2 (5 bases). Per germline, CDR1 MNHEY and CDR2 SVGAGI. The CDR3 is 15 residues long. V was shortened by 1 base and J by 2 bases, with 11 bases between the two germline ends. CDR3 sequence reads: CASSYWSGEQETQYF. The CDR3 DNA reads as TGTGCCAGCAGTTACTGGAGCGGAGAACAAGAGACCCAGTACTTC.

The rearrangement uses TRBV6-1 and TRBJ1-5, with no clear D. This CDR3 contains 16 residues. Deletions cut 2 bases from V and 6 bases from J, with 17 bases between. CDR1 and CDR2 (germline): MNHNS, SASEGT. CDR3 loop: CASSEFSVGERQPQHF. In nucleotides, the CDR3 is TGTGCCAGCAGTGAATTCTCGGTGGGAGAACGTCAGCCCCAGCATTTT.

Written as DNA, the CDR3 is TGTGCCAGTAGTCCGGGAGGGGGGGCTGTCGGAGATACGCAGTATTTT. Protein sequence: CASSPGGGAVGDTQYF. The chain couples TRBV19 to TRBJ2-3; 8 bases are a match to TRBD2. Unmatched junction bases numbered 12, after V lost 5 bases and J lost 5 bases. The CDR3 spans 16 residues. Looked up from germline, CDR1 is LNHDA and CDR2 is SQIVND (reference sequence).

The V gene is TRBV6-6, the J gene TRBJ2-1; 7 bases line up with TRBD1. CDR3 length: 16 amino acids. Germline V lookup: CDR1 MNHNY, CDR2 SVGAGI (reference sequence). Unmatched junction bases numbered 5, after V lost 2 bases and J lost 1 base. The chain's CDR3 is CASSYTRGQSYNEQFF. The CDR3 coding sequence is TGTGCCAGCAGTTACACCCGGGGACAGTCCTACAATGAGCAGTTCTTC.

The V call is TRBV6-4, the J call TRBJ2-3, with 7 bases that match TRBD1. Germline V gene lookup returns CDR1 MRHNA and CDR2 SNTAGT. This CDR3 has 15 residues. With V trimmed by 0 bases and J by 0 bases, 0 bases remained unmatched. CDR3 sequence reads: CASSDSTGSTDTQYF. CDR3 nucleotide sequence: TGTGCCAGCAGTGACTCGACAGGGAGCACAGATACGCAGTATTTT.

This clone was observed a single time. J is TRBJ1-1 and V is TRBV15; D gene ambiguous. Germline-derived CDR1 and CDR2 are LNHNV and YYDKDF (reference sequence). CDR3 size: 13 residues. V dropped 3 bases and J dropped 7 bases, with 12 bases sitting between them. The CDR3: CATSSTGWVEAFF. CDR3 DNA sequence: TGTGCCACCAGCAGCACCGGATGGGTTGAAGCTTTCTTT.

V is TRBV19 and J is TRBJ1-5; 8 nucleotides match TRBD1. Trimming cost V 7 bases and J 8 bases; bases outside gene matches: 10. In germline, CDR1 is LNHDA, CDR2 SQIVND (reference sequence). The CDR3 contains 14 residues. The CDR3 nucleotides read TGTGCCAGTATACAGGGGGTCGGAGTTGAGCCCCAGCATTTT. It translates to CASIQGVGVEPQHF. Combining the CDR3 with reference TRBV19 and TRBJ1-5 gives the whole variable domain DGGITQSPKYLFRKEGQNVTLSCEQNLNHDAMYWYRQDPGQGLRLIYYSQIVNDFQKGDIAEGYSVSREKKESFPLTVTSAQKNPTAFYLCASIQGVGVEPQHFGDGTRLSIL.

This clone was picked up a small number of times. The CDR3 loop reads CASSIGGKKLFF. For the CDR3, the DNA is TGTGCCAGTAGTATCGGAGGGAAAAAACTGTTTTTT. The chain has TRBV19 and TRBJ1-4; no reliable D call. The CDR3 runs 12 residues. The V gene's germline CDR1 is LNHDA and CDR2 SQIVND (reference sequence). V was shortened by 3 bases and J by 9 bases, with 8 bases between the two germline ends.